This entry is about one T cell receptor (beta chain). The antigen is undetermined. These data belong to a study of cytomegalovirus exposure and HLA in healthy donors. Study at large: Most donors, 70% to 85% of a few hundred genotyped, fell in the Caucasian-associated ancestry cluster.

Study findings and constraints: Sequence variants that were highly shared formed a cluster that was likely a sequencing artifact. Another analysis was done later, and it associated roughly 15,000 TCR beta sequences with HLA alleles at 0.05 false discovery rate.

The study ran its PCR with 60 Vbeta and 13 Jbeta primers. Assay: immunoSEQ multiplex PCR; the TCRdb copy retains only in-frame clones and omits some. The sample gives about 200,000 clones, about 87% of which show up once; over 1% is in the top ten. Sampled while nominally healthy, donors likely had unrecorded immune exposures. Sequencing used PBMCs. This clonotype was sampled from a man younger than 40 in good health and CMV-seronegative.

CDR3 loop: CASSLEGAGGPYEQYF. CDR3 nucleotide sequence: TGTGCCAGCAGCTTAGAGGGAGCGGGAGGGCCTTACGAGCAGTACTTC. V and J are TRBV11-2 and TRBJ2-7; 10 bases align to TRBD2. V shed 0 bases and J 4 bases; nucleotides not matched to a gene: 6. This CDR3 has 16 amino acids. Germline-derived CDR1 and CDR2 are SGHAT and FQNNGV.